The 2 T cell receptor beta chains given below trace back to one sample, sequenced in a study of PD-L1 blockade in urothelial cancer. Noted time point: pretreatment peripheral blood. Profiled with immunoSEQ multiplex PCR; TCRdb holds only in-frame clones, not every one. The sample records about 45,000 clones, about 88% being singletons. Sample: PBMCs, taken around atezolizumab (anti-PD-L1) treatment. Receptors were obtained from a donor aged 40 or over with urothelial cancer.

This clone was counted once. J is TRBJ2-1 and V is TRBV27; TRBD1 agrees at 9 bases. CDR1 MNHEY and CDR2 SMNVEV come from the germline V gene (reference sequence). The trim removed 6 bases at V and 2 bases at J, leaving 2 bases unmatched. The CDR3 loop spans 14 amino acids. The DNA of the CDR3 is TGTGCCAGCAGGGGGACAGGGACCTACAATGAGCAGTTCTTC. Translating it yields CASRGTGTYNEQFF.

The chain's CDR3 is CASSHPGLAGGVSRNIQYF. Written as DNA, the CDR3 is TGCGCCAGCAGTCACCCGGGACTAGCGGGAGGGGTTTCGAGAAACATTCAGTACTTC. The chain carries TRBV23-1 and TRBJ2-4, with TRBD2 identical over 16 bases. TRBV23-1 is sorted into the ORF group, with uncertain function. The V gene end was trimmed by 3 bases and the J gene end by 6 bases; junction bases not matched to a gene: 11. This CDR3 is 19 amino acids long.